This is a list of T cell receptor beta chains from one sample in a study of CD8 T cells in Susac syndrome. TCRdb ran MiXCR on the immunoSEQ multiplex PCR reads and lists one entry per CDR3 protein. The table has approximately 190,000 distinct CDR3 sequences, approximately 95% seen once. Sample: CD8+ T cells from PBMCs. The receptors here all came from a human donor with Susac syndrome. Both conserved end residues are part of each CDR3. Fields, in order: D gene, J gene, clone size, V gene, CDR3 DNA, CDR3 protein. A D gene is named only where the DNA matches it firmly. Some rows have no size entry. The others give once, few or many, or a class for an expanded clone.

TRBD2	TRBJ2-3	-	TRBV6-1	TGTGCCAGCAGGCGAGCGGGGGGGAATGCAGATACGCAGTATTTT	CASRRAGGNADTQYF
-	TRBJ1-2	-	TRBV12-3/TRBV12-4	TGTGCCAGCTGGAACGGCTATGGCTACACCTTC	CASWNGYGYTF
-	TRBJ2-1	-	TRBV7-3	TGTGCCAGCAGCCCCATGGGCGGCGGGGACTACAATGAGCAGTTCTTC	CASSPMGGGDYNEQFF
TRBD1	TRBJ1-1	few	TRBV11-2	TGTGCCAGCAGCTTAGGACAGGGGAACACTGAAGCTTTCTTT	CASSLGQGNTEAFF
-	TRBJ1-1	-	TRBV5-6	TGTGCCAGCAGCTTGGCCACAGGTCCCACTGAAGCTTTCTTT	CASSLATGPTEAFF
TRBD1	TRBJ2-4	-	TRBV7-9	TGTGCCAGCATGGGACAGCAGGACTTC	CASMGQQDF
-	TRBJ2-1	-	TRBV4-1	TGCGCCAGCAGCCAAGTCGCAGGTGAGCAGTTCTTC	CASSQVAGEQFF
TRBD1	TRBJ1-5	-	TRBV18	TGTGCCAGCTCGCTACAGGGGGATCAGCCCCAGCATTTT	CASSLQGDQPQHF
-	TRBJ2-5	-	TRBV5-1	TGCGCCAGCAGCTTGGACGCTAGCGCTGGGACCCAGTACTTC	CASSLDASAGTQYF
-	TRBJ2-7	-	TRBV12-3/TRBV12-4	TGTGCCAGCAGTTTTGCAGGGTTAATATACGAGCAGTACTTC	CASSFAGLIYEQYF
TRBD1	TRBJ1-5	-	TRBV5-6	TGTGCCAGCAGCTTGAAGACAGGGTTTCAGCCCCAGCATTTT	CASSLKTGFQPQHF
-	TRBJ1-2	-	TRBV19	TGTGCCAGTCACCGCAGGGATGGGTACTATGGCTACACCTTC	CASHRRDGYYGYTF
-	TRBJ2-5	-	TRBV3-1	TGTGCCAGCAGCCAAGATCGGGCGGTCCCGGGCCAAGAGACCCAGTACTTC	CASSQDRAVPGQETQYF
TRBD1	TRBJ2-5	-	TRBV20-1	TGCAGTGCTAGAGATTTTGGTCCGGACAGGGGATTCCAAGAGACCCAGTACTTC	CSARDFGPDRGFQETQYF
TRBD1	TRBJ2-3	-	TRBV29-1	TGCAGCTCCCGGGACAGGGGGGTGTTCGACACAGATACGCAGTATTTT	CSSRDRGVFDTDTQYF
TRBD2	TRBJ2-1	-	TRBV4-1	TGCGCCAGCAGCCAAGGTAGTTTCGGACTAGCGGGCCACAATGAGCAGTTCTTC	CASSQGSFGLAGHNEQFF
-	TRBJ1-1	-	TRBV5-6	TGTGCCAGCAGCTGGACAGACACTGAAGCTTTCTTT	CASSWTDTEAFF
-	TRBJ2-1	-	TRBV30	TGTGCCTGGAGTGTACGCGGGCTGGTCCCCTACAATGAGCAGTTCTTC	CAWSVRGLVPYNEQFF
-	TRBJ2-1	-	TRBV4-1	TGCGCCAGCCGAGGGTTACAGTGGGGGGAGCAGTTCTTC	CASRGLQWGEQFF
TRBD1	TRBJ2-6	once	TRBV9	TGTGCCAGCAGCTTAGGACCGGGACAGTCAGACTCTGGGGCCAACGTCCTGACTTTC	CASSLGPGQSDSGANVLTF
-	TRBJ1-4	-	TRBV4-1	TGCGCCAGCAGCCAAGATATGATGACTGAAAAACTGTTTTTT	CASSQDMMTEKLFF
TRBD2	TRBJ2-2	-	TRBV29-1	TGCAGCGTTGTGACTAGCATCGCGAACACCGGGGAGCTGTTTTTT	CSVVTSIANTGELFF